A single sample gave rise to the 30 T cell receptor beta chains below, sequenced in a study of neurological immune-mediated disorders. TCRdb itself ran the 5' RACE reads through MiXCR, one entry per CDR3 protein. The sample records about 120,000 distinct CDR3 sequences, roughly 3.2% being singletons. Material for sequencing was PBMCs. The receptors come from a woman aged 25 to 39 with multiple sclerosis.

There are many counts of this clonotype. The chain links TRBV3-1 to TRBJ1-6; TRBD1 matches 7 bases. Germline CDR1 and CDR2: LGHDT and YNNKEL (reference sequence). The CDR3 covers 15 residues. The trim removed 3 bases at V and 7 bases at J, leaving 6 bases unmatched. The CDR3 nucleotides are TGTGCCAGCAGCCAGGGGGACAGTAGGAATTCACCCCTCCACTTT. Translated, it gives CASSQGDSRNSPLHF.

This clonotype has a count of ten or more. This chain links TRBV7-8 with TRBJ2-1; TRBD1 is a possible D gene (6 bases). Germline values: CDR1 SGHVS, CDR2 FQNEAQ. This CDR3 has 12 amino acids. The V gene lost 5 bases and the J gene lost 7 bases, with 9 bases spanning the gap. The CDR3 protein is CASSVGTNEQFF. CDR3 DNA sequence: TGTGCCAGCAGCGTAGGGACAAATGAGCAGTTCTTC.

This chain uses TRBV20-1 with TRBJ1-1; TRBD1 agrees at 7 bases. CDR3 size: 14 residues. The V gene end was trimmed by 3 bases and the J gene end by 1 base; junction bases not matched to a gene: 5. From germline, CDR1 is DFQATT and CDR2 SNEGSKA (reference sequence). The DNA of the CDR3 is TGCAGTGCTAGGGGGACAGCGGCGAACACTGAAGCTTTCTTT. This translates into CSARGTAANTEAFF.

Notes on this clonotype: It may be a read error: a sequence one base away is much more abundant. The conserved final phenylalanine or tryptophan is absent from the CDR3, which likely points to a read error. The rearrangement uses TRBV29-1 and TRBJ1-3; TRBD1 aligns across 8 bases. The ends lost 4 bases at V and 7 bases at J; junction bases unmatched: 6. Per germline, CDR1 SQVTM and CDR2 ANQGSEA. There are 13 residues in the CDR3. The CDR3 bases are TGCAGCGTTGCGAACAGGGGGATGAACACCATATATGTT. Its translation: CSVANRGMNTIYV.

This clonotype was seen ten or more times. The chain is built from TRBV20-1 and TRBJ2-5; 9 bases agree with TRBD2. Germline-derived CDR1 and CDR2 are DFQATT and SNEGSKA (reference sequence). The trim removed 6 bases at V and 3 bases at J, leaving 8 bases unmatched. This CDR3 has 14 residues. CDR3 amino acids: CSAIIRLAEETQYF. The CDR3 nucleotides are TGCAGTGCCATCATTCGACTAGCGGAAGAGACCCAGTACTTC.

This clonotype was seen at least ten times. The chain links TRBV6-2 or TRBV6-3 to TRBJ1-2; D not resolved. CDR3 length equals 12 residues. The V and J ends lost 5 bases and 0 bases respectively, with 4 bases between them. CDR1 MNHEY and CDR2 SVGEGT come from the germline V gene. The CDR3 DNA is TGTGCCAGCAGTCCGTCTAACTATGGCTACACCTTC. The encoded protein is CASSPSNYGYTF.

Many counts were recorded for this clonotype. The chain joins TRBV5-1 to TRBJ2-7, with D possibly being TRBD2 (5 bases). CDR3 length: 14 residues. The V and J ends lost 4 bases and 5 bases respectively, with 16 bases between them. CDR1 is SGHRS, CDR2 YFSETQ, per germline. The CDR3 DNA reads TGCGCCAGCAGCCTCGTGGTGGCGGGCCACGAGCAGTACTTC. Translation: CASSLVVAGHEQYF. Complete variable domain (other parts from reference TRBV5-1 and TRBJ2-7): KAGVTQTPRYLIKTRGQQVTLSCSPISGHRSVSWYQQTPGQGLQFLFEYFSETQRNKGNFPGRFSGRQFSNSRSEMNVSTLELGDSALYLCASSLVVAGHEQYFGPGTRLTVT.

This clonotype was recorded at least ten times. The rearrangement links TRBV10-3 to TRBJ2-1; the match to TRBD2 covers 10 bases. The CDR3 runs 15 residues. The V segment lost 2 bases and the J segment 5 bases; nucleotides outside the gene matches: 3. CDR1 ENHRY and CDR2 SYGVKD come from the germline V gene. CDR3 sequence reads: CAISEASGGNNEQFF. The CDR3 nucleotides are TGTGCCATCAGTGAGGCTAGCGGGGGTAACAATGAGCAGTTCTTC.

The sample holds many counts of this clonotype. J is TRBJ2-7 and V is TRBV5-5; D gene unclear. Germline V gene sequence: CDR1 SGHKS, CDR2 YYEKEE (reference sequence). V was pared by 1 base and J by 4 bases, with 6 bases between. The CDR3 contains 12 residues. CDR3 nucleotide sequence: TGTGCCAGCAGCTTGAAACCTTACGAGCAGTACTTC. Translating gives CASSLKPYEQYF.

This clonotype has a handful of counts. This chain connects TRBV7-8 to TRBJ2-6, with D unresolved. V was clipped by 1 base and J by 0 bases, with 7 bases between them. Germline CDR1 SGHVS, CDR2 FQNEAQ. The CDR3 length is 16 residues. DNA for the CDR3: TGTGCCAGCAGCTTAGATCACAACTCTGGGGCCAACGTCCTGACTTTC. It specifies CASSLDHNSGANVLTF.

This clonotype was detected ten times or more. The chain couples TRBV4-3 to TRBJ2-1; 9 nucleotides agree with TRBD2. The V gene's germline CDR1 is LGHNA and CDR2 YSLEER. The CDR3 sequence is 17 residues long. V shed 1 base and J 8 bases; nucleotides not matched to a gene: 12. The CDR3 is CASSQALAASGMDEQFF. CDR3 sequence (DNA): TGCGCCAGCAGCCAAGCCCTGGCGGCTAGCGGGATGGATGAGCAGTTCTTC.

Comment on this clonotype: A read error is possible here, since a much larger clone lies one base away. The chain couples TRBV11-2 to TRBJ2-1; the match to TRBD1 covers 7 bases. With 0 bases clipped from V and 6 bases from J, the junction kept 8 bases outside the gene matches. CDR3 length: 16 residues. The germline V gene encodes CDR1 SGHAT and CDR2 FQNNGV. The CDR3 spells CASSLEPGKGANEQFF. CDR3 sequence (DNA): TGTGCCAGCAGCTTAGAACCGGGAAAGGGGGCCAATGAGCAGTTCTTC.

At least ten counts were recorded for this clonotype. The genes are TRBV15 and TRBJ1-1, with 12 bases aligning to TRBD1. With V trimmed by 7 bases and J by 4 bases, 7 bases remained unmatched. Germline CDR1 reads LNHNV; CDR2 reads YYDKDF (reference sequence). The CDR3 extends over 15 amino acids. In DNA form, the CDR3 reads TGTGCCACCATCCCACCGGGACAGGGGGCCACTGAAGCTTTCTTT. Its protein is CATIPPGQGATEAFF.

The CDR3 DNA follows: TGTGCCAGCAGCGAGGGGTCCATCGAGCAGTACTTC. Its protein is CASSEGSIEQYF. The J gene is TRBJ2-7, the V gene TRBV7-9; D is possibly TRBD1 or TRBD2 (5 bases each). The V gene lost 5 bases and the J gene lost 6 bases, with 11 bases spanning the gap. The CDR3 has 12 residues. In germline, CDR1 is SEHNR, CDR2 FQNEAQ (reference sequence).

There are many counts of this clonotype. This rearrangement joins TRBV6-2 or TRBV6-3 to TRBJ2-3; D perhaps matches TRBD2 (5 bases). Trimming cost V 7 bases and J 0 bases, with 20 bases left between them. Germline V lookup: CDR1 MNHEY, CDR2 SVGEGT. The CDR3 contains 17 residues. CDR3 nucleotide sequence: TGTGCCAGCACCTCTGGGCGGCTAGCATCTAGCACAGATACGCAGTATTTT. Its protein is CASTSGRLASSTDTQYF.

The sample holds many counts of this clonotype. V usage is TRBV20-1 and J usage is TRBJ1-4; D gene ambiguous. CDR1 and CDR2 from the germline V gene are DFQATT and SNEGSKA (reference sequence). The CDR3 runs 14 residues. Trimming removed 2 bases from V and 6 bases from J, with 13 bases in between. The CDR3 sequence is CSARNPWRDEKLFF. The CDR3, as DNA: TGCAGTGCTAGAAACCCCTGGAGGGATGAAAAACTGTTTTTT.

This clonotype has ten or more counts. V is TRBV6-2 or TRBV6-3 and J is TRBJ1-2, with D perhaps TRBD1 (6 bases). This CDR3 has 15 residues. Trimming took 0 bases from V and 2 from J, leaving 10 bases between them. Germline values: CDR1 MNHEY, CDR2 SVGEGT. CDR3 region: CASSYSRDTNYGYTF. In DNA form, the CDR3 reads TGTGCCAGCAGTTACTCTCGGGACACCAACTATGGCTACACCTTC.

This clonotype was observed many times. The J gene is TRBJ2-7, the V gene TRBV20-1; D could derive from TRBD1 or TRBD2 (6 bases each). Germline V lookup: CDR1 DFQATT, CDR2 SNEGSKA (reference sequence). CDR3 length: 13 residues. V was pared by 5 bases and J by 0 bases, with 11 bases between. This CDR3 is CSAAGHFSYEQYF. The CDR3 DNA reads TGCAGTGCTGCGGGACACTTCTCCTACGAGCAGTACTTC.

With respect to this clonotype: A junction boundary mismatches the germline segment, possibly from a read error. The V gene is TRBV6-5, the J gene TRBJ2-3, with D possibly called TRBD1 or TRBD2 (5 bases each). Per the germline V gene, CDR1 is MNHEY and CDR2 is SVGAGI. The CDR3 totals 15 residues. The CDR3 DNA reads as TGTGCCAGCAGCTACTTAGGGACGGGCACAGATACGCAGTATTTT. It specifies CASSYLGTGTDTQYF.

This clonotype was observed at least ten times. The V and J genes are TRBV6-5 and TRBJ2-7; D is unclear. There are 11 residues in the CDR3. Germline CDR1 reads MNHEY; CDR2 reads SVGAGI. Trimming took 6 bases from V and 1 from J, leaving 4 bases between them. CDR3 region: CASRTSYEQYF. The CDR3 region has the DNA TGTGCCAGCAGGACATCCTACGAGCAGTACTTC.

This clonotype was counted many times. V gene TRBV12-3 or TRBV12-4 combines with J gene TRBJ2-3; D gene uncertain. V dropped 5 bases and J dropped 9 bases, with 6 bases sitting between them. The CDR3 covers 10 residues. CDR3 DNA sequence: TGTGCCAGCAGTGGCAGAACGCAGTATTTT. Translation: CASSGRTQYF.

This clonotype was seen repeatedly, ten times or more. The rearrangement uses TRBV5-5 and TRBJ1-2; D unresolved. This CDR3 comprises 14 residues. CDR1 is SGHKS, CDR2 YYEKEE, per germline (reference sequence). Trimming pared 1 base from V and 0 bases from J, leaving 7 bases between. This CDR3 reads CASSLQRTNYGYTF. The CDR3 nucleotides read TGTGCCAGCAGCTTGCAGCGGACTAACTATGGCTACACCTTC.

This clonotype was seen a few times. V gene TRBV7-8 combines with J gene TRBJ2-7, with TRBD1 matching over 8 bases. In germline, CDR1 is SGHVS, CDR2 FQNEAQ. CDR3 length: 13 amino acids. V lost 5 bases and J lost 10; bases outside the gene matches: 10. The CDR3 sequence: CASSPTTGGGQYF. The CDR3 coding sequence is TGTGCCAGCAGCCCGACCACAGGGGGTGGACAGTACTTC.

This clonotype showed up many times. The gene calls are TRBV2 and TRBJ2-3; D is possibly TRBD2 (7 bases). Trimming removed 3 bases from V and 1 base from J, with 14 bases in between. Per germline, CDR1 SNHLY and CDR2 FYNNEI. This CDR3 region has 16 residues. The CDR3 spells CASSETGGWGTDTQYF. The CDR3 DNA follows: TGTGCCAGCAGTGAGACGGGGGGCTGGGGCACAGATACGCAGTATTTT. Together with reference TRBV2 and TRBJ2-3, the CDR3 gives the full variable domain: EPEVTQTPSHQVTQMGQEVILRCVPISNHLYFYWYRQILGQKVEFLVSFYNNEISEKSEIFDDQFSVERPDGSNFTLKIRSTKLEDSAMYFCASSETGGWGTDTQYFGPGTRLTVL.

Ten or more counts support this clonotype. The CDR3: CASSLVIGQETQYF. The CDR3 DNA follows: TGTGCCAGCAGCTTGGTAATCGGTCAAGAGACCCAGTACTTC. V and J are TRBV5-6 and TRBJ2-5; D is ambiguous. Looked up from germline, CDR1 is SGHDT and CDR2 is YYEEEE. The CDR3 is made up of 14 amino acids. V was clipped by 0 bases and J by 2 bases, with 8 bases between them.

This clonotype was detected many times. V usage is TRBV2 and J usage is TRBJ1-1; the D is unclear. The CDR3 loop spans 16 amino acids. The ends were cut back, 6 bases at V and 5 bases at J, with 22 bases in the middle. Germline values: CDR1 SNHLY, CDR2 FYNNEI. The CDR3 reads CASRGILRGEWTEAFF. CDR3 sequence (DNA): TGTGCCAGCAGGGGTATTTTACGCGGGGAGTGGACTGAAGCTTTCTTT.

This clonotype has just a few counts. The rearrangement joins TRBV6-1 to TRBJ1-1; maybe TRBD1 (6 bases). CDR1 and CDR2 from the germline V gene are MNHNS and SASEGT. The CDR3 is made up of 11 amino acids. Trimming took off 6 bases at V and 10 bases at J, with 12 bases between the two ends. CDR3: CASRQGLGAFF. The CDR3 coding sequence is TGTGCCAGCAGACAGGGCCTTGGAGCTTTCTTT.

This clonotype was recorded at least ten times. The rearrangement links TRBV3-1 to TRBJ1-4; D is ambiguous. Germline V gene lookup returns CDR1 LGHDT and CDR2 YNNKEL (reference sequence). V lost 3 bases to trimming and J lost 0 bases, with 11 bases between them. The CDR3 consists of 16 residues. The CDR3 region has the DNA TGTGCCAGCAGCCACCGAAATAGGGCAACTAATGAAAAACTGTTTTTT. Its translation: CASSHRNRATNEKLFF.

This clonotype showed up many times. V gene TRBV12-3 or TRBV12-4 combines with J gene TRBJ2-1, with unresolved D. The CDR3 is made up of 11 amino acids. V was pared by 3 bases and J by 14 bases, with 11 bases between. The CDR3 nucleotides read TGTGCCAGCAGTTTTCAATCGGAAGAGTTCTTC. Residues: CASSFQSEEFF.

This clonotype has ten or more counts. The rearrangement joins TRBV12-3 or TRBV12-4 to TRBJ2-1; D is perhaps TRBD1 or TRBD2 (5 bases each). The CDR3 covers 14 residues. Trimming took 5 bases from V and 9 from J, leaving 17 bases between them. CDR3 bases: TGTGCCAGCAGTCCCGAGGTGGGACGGGGTGAGCAGTTCTTC. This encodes CASSPEVGRGEQFF.